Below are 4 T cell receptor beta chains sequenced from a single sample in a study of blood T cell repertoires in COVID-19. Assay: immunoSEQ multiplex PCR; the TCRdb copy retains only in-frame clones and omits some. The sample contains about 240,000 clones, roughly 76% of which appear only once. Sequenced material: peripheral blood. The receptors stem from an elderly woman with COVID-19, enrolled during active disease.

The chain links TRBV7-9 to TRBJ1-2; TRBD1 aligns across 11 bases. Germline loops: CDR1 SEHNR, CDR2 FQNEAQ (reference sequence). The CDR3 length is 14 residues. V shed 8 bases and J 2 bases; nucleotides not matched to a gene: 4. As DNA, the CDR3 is TGTGCCAGCGTTGGACAGGGGGCGAACTATGGCTACACCTTC. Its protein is CASVGQGANYGYTF.

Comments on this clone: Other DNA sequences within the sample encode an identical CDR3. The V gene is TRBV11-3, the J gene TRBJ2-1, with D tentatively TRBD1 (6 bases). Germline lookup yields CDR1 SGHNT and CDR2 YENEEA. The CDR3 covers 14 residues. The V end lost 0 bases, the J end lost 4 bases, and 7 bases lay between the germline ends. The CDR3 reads CASSLEGGYNEQFF. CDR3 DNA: TGTGCCAGCAGCTTAGAAGGGGGATACAATGAGCAGTTCTTC.

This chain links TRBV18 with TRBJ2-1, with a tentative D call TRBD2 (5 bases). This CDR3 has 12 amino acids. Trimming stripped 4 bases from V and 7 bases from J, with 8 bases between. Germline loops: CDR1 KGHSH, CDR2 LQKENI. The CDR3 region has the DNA TGTGCCAGCTCACGAACGGGGAATGAGCAGTTCTTC. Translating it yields CASSRTGNEQFF.

DNA of the CDR3: TGTGCCAGCAGCTTAGTAGGGGGCGGTTATAATGAAAAACTGTTTTTT. This translates into CASSLVGGGYNEKLFF. The chain couples TRBV7-2 to TRBJ1-4; 7 bases map to TRBD1. Germline trimming cut 1 base from V and 4 bases from J; bases unmatched to any gene: 6. This CDR3 has 16 residues. Germline V gene lookup returns CDR1 SGHTA and CDR2 FQGNSA.